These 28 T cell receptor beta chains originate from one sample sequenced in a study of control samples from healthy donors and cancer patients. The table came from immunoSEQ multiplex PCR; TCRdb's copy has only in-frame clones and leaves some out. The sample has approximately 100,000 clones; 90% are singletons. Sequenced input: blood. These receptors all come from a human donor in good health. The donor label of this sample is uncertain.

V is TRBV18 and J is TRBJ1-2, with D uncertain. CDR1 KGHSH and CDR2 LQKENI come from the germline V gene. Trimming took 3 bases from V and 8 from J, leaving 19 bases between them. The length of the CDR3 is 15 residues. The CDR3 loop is CASSPQGDGHHGYTF. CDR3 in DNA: TGTGCCAGCTCACCCCAAGGAGACGGGCACCACGGCTACACCTTC.

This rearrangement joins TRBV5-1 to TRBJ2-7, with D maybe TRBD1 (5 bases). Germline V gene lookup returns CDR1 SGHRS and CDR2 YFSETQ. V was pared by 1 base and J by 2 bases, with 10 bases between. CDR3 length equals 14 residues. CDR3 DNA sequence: TGCGCCAGCAGCTTGTCAGGGAATGCCTACGAGCAGTACTTC. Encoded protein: CASSLSGNAYEQYF.

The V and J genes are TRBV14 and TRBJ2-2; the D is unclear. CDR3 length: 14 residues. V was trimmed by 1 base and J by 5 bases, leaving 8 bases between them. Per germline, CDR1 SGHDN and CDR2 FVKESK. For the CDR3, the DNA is TGTGCCAGCAGCCAAGCCGTGGGGACCGGGGAGCTGTTTTTT. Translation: CASSQAVGTGELFF. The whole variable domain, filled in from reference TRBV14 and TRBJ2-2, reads EAGVTQFPSHSVIEKGQTVTLRCDPISGHDNLYWYRRVMGKEIKFLLHFVKESKQDESGMPNNRFLAERTGGTYSTLKVQPAELEDSGVYFCASSQAVGTGELFFGEGSRLTVL.

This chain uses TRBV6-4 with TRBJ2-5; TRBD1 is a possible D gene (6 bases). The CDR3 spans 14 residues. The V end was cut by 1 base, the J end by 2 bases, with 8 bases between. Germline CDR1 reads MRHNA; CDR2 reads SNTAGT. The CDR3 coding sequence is TGTGCCAGCAGTGACTTGGACAGTCAAGAGACCCAGTACTTC. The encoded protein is CASSDLDSQETQYF.

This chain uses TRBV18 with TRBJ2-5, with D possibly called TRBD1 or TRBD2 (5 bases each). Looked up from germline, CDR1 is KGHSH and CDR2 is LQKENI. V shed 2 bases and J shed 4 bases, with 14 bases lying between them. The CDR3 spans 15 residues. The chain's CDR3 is CASSPSINGGETQYF. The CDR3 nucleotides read TGTGCCAGCTCACCAAGTATCAATGGGGGAGAGACCCAGTACTTC.

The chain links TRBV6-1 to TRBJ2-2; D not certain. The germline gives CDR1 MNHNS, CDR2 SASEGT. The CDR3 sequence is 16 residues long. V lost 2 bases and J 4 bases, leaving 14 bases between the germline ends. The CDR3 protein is CASSERLGPSTGELFF. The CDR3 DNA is TGTGCCAGCAGTGAACGGCTAGGGCCGAGCACCGGGGAGCTGTTTTTT.

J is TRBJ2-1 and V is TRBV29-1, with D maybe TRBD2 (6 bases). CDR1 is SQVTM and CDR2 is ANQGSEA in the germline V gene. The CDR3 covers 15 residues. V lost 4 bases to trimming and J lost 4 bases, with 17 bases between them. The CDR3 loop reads CSVVGDGGRYNEQFF. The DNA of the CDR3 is TGCAGCGTTGTGGGGGACGGGGGAAGATACAATGAGCAGTTCTTC.

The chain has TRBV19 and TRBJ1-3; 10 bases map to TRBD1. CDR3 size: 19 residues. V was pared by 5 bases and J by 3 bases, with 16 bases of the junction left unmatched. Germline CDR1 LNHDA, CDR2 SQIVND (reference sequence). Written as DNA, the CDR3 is TGTGCCAGTAGTCCCCGACCACTTCGACAGGGGGCTTTTGGAAACACCATATATTTT. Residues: CASSPRPLRQGAFGNTIYF.

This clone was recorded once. The CDR3 sequence is CATSSRTGGVDEQFF. In DNA form, the CDR3 reads TGTGCCACCAGCAGTAGGACAGGGGGCGTCGATGAGCAGTTCTTC. V and J are TRBV15 and TRBJ2-1; 11 nucleotides match TRBD1. V shed 3 bases and J 8 bases; nucleotides not matched to a gene: 6. Germline CDR1 LNHNV, CDR2 YYDKDF (reference sequence). This CDR3 has 15 residues.

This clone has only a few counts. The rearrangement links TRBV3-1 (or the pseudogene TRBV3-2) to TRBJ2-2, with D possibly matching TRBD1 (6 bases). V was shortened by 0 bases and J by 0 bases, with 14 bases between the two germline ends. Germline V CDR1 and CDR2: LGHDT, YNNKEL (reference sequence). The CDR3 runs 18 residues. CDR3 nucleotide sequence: TGTGCCAGCAGCCAAGAAGGGGACACCCGATCGAACACCGGGGAGCTGTTTTTT. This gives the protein CASSQEGDTRSNTGELFF.

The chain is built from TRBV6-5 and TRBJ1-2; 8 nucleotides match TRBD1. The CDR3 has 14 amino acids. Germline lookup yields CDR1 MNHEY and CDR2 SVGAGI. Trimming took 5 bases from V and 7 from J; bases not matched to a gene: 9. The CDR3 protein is CASSPLGQGAGYTF. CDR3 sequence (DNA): TGTGCCAGCAGTCCCCTCGGACAGGGCGCTGGCTACACCTTC.

This CDR3 reads CASSATGSYQETQYF. DNA for the CDR3: TGTGCCAGCAGCGCTACCGGGAGCTACCAAGAGACCCAGTACTTC. This chain joins TRBV7-3 and TRBJ2-5, with a possible D match to TRBD2 (6 bases). Germline loops: CDR1 SGHTA, CDR2 FQGTGA. V was clipped by 5 bases and J by 0 bases, with 13 bases between them. The CDR3 totals 15 residues.

CDR3 in amino acids: CASSQDRIGWGNTIYF. Written as DNA, the CDR3 is TGTGCCAGCAGCCAAGATCGGATTGGCTGGGGAAACACCATATATTTT. The chain is built from TRBV14 and TRBJ1-3; D is uncertain. Trimming removed 0 bases at V and 4 bases at J, with 13 bases between. Germline CDR1 SGHDN, CDR2 FVKESK. The CDR3 contains 16 residues.

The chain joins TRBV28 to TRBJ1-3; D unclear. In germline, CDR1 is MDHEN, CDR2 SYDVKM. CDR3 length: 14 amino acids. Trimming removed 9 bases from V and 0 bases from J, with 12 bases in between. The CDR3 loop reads CASIQQTSGNTIYF. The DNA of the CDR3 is TGTGCCAGTATACAGCAGACCTCTGGAAACACCATATATTTT.

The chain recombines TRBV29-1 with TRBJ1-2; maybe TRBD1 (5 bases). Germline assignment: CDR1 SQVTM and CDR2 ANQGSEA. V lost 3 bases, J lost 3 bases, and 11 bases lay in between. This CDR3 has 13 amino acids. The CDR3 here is CSVDATAYYGYTF. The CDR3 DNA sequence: TGCAGCGTTGACGCGACAGCTTACTATGGCTACACCTTC.

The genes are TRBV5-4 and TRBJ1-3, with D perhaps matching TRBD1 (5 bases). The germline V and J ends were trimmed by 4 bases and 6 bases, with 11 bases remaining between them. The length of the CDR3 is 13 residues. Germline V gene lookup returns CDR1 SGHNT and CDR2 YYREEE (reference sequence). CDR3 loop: CASSATRENTIYF. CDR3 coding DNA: TGTGCCAGCAGCGCGACCAGGGAAAACACCATATATTTT.

CDR3 protein: CASSFYTTNTEAFF. CDR3 in DNA: TGTGCCAGCAGCTTCTACACCACGAACACTGAAGCTTTCTTT. The chain employs TRBV7-9 and TRBJ1-1; D ambiguous. The germline V gene encodes CDR1 SEHNR and CDR2 FQNEAQ (reference sequence). This CDR3 comprises 14 residues. V was pared by 3 bases and J by 1 base, with 9 bases between.

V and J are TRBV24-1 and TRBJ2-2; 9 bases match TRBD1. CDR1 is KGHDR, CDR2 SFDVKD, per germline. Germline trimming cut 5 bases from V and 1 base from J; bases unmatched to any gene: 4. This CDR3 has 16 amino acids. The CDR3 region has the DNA TGTGCCACCAGTGGCAGGACAGGGGTGAACACCGGGGAGCTGTTTTTT. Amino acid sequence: CATSGRTGVNTGELFF.

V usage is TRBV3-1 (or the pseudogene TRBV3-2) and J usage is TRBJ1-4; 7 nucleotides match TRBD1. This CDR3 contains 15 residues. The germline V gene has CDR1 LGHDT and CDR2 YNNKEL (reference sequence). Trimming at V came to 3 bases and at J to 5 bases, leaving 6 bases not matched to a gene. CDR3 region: CASSQPGQLNEKLFF. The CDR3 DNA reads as TGTGCCAGCAGCCAGCCGGGACAGCTCAATGAAAAACTGTTTTTT.

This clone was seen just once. The CDR3 loop reads CATSGLAETDTQYF. The CDR3 DNA sequence: TGTGCCACCAGTGGTCTAGCCGAAACAGATACGCAGTATTTT. J is TRBJ2-3 and V is TRBV24-1, with D tentatively TRBD2 (5 bases). The CDR3 contains 14 residues. Germline CDR1 is KGHDR and CDR2 is SFDVKD. The V end lost 5 bases, the J end lost 3 bases, and 11 bases lay between the germline ends.

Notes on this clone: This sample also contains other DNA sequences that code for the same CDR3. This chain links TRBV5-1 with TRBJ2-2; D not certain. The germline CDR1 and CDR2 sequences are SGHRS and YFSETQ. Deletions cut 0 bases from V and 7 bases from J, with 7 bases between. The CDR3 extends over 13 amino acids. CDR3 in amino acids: CASSLGSSGELFF. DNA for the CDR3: TGCGCCAGCAGCTTGGGTTCTAGCGGGGAGCTGTTTTTT.

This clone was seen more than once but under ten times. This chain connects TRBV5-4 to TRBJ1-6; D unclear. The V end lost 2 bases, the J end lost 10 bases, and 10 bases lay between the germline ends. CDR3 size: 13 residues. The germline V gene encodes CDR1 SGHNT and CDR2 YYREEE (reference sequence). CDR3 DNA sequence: TGTGCCAGCAGCTTATTCGATCAATCACCCCTCCACTTT. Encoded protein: CASSLFDQSPLHF.

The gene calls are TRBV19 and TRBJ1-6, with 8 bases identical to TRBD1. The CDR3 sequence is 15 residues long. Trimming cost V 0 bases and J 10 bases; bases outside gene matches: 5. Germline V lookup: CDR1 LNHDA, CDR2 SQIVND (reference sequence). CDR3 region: CASSIDSGTGSPLHF. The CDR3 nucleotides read TGTGCCAGTAGTATAGATTCAGGGACAGGATCACCCCTCCACTTT.

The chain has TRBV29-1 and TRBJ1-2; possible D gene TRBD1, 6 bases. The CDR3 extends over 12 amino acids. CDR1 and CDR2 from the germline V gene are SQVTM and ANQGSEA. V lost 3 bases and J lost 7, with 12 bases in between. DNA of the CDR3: TGCAGCGTTGACCGAAGGGGGGTTGGCTACACCTTC. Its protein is CSVDRRGVGYTF.

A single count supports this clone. In nucleotides, the CDR3 is TGTGCCAGCAGTGCTACATTCGGACAGGGCGGCAACTATGGCTACACCTTC. Protein product: CASSATFGQGGNYGYTF. The chain is built from TRBV2 and TRBJ1-2, with TRBD1 matching over 8 bases. V trimming: 4 bases; J trimming: 2 bases; junction bases outside the gene matches: 12. Germline CDR1 and CDR2: SNHLY and FYNNEI. The CDR3 is 17 amino acids.

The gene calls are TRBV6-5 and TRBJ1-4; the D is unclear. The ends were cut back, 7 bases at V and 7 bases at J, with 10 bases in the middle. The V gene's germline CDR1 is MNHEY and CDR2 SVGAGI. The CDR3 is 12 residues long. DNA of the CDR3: TGTGCCAGCACTTCCCAAGGTGAAAAACTGTTTTTT. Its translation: CASTSQGEKLFF.

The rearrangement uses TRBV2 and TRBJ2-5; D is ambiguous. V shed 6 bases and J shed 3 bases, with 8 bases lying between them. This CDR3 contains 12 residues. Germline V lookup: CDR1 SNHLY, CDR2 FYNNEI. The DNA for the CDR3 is TGTGCCAGCAGCGGTCGGAAAGAGACCCAGTACTTC. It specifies CASSGRKETQYF.

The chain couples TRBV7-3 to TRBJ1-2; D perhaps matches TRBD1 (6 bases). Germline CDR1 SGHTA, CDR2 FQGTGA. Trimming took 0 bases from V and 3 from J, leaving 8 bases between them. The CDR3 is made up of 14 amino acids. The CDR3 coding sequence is TGTGCCAGCAGCTTAACTGGGGGCGACTATGGCTACACCTTC. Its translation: CASSLTGGDYGYTF.